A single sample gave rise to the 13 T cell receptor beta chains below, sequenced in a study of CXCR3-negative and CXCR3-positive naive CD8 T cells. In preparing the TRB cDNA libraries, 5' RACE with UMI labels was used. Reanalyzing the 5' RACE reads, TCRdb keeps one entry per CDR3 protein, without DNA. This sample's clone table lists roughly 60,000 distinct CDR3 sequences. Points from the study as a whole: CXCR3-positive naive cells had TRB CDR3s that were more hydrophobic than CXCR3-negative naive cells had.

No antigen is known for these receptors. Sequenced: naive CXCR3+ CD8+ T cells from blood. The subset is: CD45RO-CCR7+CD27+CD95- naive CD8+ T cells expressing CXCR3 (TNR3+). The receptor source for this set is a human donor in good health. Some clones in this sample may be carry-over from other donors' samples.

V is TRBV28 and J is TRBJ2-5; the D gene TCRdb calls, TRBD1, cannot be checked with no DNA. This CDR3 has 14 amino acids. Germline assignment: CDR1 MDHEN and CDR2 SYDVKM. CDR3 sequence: CASSFRDYQETQYF.

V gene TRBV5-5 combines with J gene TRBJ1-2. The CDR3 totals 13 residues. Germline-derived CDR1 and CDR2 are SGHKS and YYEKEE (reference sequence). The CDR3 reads CASTTRINYGYTF.

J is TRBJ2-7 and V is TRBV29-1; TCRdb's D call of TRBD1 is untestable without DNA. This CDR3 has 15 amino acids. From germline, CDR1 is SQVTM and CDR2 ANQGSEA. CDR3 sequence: CSVSNAGGASYEQYF.

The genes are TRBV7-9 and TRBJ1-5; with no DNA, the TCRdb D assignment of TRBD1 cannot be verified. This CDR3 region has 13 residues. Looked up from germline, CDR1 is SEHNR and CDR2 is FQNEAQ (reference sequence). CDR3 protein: CASSPDINQPQHF. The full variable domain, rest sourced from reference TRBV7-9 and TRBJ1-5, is DTGVSQNPRHKITKRGQNVTFRCDPISEHNRLYWYRQTLGQGPEFLTYFQNEAQLEKSRLLSDRFSAERPKGSFSTLEIQRTEQGDSAMYLCASSPDINQPQHFGDGTRLSIL.

The CDR3 is CASSLGGAETDTQYF. The genes are TRBV12-3 or TRBV12-4 and TRBJ2-3; TCRdb reports TRBD1, a call that lacks DNA to check it against. The CDR3 sequence is 15 residues long.

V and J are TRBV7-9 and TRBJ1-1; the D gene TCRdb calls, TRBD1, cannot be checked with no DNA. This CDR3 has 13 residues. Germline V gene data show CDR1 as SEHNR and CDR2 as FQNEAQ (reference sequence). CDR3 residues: CASSAQGALEAFF.

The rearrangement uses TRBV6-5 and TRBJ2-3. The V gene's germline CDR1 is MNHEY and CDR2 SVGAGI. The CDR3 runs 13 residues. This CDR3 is CASSQVLTDTQYF.

The CDR3 loop is CASRRDRGSGPYEQYF. The J gene is TRBJ2-7, the V gene TRBV12-3 or TRBV12-4; absent DNA, TCRdb's TRBD1 call cannot be checked. The CDR3 is made up of 16 amino acids.

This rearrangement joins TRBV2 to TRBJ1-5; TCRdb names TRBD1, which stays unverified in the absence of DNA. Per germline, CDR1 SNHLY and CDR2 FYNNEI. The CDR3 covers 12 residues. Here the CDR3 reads CASSNMGGPQHF.

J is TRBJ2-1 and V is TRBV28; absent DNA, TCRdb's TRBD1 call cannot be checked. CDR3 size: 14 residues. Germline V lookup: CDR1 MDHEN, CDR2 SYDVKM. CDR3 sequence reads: CASKRDVLYNEQFF.

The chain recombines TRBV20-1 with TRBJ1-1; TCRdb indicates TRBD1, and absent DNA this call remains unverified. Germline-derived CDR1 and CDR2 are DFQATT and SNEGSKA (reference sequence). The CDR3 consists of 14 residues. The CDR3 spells CSARADNPGTEAFF.

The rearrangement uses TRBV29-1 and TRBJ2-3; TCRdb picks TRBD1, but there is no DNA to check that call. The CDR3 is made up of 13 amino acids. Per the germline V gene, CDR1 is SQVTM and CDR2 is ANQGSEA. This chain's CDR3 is CSATGEGADTQYF.

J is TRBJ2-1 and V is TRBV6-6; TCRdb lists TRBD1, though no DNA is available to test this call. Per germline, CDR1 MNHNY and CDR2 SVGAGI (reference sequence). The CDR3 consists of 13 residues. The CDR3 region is CASTWDRGTIQFF.